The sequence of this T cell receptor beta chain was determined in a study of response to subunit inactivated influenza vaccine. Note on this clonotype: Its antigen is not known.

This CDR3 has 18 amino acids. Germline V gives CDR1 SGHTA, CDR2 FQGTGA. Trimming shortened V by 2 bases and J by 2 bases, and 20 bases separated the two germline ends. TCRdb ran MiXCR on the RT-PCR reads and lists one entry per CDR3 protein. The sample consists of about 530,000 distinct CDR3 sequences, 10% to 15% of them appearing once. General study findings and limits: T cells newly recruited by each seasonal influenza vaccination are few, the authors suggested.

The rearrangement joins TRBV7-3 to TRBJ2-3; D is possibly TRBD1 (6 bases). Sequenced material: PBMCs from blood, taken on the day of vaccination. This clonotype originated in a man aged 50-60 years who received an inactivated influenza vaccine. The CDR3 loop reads CASSLYPLRQATTDTQYF. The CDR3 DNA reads TGTGCCAGCAGCTTATACCCCCTCCGACAGGCTACCACAGATACGCAGTATTTT.